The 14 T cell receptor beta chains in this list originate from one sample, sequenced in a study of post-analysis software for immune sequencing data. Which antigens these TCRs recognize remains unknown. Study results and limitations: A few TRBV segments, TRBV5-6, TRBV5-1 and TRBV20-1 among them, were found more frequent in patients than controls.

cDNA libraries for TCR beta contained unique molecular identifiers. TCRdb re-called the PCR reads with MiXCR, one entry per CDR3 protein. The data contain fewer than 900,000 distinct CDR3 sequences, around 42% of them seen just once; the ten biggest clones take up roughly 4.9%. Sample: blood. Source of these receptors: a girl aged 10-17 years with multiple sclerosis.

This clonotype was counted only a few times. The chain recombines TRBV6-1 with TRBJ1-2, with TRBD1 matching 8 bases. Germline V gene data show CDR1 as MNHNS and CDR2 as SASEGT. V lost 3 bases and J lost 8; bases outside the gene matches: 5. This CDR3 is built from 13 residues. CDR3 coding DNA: TGTGCCAGCAGTGATCGGACAGGGCTGGGCTACACCTTC. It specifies CASSDRTGLGYTF.

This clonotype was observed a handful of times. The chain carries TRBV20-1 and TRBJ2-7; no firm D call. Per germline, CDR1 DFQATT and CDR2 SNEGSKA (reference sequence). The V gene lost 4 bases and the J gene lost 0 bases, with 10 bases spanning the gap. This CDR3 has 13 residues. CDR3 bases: TGCAGTGCTAACGGTGCTGACTCCTACGAGCAGTACTTC. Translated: CSANGADSYEQYF.

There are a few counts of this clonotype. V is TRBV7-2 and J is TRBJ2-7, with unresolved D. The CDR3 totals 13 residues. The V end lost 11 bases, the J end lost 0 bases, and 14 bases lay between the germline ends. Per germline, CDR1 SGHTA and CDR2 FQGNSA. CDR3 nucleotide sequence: TGTGCCCACTGGGCACCCGGCTCCTACGAGCAGTACTTC. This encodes CAHWAPGSYEQYF. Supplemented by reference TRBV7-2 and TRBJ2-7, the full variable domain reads GAGVSQSPSNKVTEKGKDVELRCDPISGHTALYWYRQSLGQGLEFLIYFQGNSAPDKSGLPSDRFSAERTGGSVSTLTIQRTQQEDSAVYLCAHWAPGSYEQYFGPGTRLTVT.

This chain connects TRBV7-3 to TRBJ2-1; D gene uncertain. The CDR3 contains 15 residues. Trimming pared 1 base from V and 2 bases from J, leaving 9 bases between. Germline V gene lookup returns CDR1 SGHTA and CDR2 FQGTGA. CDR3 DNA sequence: TGTGCCAGCAGCTTAATAGGGCCCGCCTACAATGAGCAGTTCTTC. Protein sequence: CASSLIGPAYNEQFF.

CDR3 protein: CSARDTGTSGGRIYEQYF. The CDR3, as DNA: TGCAGTGCTAGAGATACGGGGACTAGCGGGGGACGGATCTACGAGCAGTACTTC. The chain employs TRBV20-1 and TRBJ2-7; 14 positions match TRBD2. The CDR3 length is 18 residues. Unmatched junction bases numbered 10, after V lost 0 bases and J lost 3 bases. CDR1 and CDR2 (germline): DFQATT, SNEGSKA (reference sequence).

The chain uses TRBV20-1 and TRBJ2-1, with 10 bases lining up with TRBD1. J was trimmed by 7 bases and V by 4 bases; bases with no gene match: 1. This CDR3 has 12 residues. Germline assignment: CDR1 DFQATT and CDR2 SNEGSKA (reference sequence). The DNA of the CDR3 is TGCAGTGCTACGGGACAGGGGAATGAGCAGTTCTTC. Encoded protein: CSATGQGNEQFF.

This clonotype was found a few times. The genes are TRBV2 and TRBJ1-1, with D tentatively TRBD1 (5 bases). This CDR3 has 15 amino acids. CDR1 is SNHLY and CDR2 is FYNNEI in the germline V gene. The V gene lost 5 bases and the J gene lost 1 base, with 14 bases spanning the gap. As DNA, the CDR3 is TGTGCCAGCAGTTCGCTTAGGGGCTGGAACACTGAAGCTTTCTTT. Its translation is CASSSLRGWNTEAFF.

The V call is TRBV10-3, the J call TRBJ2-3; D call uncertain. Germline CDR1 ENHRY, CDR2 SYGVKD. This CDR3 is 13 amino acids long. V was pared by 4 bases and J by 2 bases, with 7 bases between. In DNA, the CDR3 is TGTGCCATCAGTGGGACCCTCACAGATACGCAGTATTTT. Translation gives CAISGTLTDTQYF.

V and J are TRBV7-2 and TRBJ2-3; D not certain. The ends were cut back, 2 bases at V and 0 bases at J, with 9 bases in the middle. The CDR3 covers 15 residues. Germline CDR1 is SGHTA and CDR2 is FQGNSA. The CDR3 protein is CASSLNAPSTDTQYF. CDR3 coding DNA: TGTGCCAGCAGCTTAAATGCGCCGAGCACAGATACGCAGTATTTT.

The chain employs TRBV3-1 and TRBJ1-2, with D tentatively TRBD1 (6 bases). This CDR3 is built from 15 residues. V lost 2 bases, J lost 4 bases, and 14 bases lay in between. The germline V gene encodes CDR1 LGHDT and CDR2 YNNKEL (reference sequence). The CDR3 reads CASSQNQGRTYGYTF. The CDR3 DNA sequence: TGTGCCAGCAGCCAAAACCAGGGGCGGACCTATGGCTACACCTTC.

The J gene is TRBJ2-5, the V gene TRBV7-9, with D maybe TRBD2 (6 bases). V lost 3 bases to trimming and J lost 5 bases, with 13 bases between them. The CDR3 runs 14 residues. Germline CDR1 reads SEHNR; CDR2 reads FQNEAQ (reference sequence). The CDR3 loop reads CASSLAGSRETQYF. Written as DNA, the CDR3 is TGTGCCAGCAGCTTGGCGGGATCCCGGGAGACCCAGTACTTC.

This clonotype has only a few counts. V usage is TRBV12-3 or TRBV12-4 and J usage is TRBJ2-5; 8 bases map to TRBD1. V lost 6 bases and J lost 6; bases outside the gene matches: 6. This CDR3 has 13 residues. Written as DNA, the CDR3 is TGTGCCAGCAGCACAGGGGGTGGGAAGACCCAGTACTTC. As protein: CASSTGGGKTQYF.

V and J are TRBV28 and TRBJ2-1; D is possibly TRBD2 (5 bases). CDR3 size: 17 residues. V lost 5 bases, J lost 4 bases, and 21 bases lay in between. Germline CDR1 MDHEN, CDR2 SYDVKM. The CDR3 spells CASSLAIWSANYNEQFF. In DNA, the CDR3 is TGTGCCAGCAGTCTAGCAATCTGGAGTGCCAATTACAATGAGCAGTTCTTC.

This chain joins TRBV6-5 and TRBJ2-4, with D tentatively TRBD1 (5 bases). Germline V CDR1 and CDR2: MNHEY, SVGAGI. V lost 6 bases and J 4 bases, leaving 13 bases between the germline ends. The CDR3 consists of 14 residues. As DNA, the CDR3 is TGTGCCAGCAGGGAACAGGCTCTAAAAAACATTCAGTACTTC. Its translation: CASREQALKNIQYF.